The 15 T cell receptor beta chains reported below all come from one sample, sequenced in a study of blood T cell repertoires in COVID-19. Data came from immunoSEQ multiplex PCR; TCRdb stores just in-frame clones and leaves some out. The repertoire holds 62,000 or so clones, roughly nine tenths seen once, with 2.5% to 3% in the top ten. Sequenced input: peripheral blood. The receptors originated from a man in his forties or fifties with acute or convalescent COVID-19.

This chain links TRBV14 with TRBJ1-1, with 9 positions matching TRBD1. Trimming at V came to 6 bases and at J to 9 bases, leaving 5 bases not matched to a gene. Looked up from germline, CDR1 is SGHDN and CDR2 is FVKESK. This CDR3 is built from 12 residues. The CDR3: CASSLGTGKAFF. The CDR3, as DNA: TGTGCCAGCAGTCTGGGGACAGGGAAAGCTTTCTTT.

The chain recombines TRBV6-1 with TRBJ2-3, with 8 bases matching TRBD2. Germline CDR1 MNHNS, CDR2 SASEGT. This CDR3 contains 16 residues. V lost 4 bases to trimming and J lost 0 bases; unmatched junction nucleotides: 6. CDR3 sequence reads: CASSALSGRSTDTQYF. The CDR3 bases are TGTGCCAGCAGTGCCCTGAGCGGGAGAAGCACAGATACGCAGTATTTT.

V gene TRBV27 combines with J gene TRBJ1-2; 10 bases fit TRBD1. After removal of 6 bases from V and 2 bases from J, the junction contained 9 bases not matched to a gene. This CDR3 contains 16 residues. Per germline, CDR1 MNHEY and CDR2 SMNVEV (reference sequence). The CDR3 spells CASSATGTGANYGYTF. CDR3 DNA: TGTGCCAGCAGCGCCACCGGGACAGGGGCCAACTATGGCTACACCTTC.

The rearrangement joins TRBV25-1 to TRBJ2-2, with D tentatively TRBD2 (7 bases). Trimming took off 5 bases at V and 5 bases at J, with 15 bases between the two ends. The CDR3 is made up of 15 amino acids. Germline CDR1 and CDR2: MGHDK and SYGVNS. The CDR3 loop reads CASSRAGARTGELFF. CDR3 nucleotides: TGTGCCAGCAGTAGGGCGGGGGCCAGGACCGGGGAGCTGTTTTTT.

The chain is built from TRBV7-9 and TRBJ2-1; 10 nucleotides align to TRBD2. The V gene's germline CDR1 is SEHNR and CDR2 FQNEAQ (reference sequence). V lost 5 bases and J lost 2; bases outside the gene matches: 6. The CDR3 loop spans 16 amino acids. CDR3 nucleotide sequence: TGTGCCAGCAGCCCCGCTAGCGGGGGAACCTACAATGAGCAGTTCTTC. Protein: CASSPASGGTYNEQFF.

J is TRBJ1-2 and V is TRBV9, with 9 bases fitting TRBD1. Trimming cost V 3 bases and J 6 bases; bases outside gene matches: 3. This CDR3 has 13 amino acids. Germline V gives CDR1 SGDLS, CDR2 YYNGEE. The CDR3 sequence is CASSENRGHGYTF. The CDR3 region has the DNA TGTGCCAGCAGCGAAAACAGGGGGCATGGCTACACCTTC.

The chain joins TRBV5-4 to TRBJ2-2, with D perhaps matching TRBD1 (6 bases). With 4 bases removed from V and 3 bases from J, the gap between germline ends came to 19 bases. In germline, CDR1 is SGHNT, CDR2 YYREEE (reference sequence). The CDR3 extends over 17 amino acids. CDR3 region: CASSVGAGTTDTGELFF. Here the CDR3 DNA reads TGTGCCAGCAGCGTGGGGGCCGGGACAACGGACACCGGGGAGCTGTTTTTT.

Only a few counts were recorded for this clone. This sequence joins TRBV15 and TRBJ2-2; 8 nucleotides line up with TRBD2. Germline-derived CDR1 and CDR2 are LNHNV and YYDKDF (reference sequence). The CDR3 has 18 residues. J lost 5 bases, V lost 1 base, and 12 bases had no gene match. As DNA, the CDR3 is TGTGCCACCAGCAGAGGGGCTTTATGGCGGGAGGTTACCGGGGAGCTGTTTTTT. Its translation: CATSRGALWREVTGELFF.

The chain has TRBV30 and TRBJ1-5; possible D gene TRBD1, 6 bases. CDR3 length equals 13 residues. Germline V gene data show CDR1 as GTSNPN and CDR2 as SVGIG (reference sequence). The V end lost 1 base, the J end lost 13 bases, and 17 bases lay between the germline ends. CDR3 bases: TGTGCCTGGAGTGCTGAGAGGGGGTCGCCGCAGCATTTT. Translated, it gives CAWSAERGSPQHF.

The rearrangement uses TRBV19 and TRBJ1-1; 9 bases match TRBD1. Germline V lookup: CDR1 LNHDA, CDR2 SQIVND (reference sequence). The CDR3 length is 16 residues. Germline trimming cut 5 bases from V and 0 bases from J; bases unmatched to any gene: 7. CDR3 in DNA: TGTGCCAGTAGTCCCGGGACAGGGAGACTGAACACTGAAGCTTTCTTT. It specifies CASSPGTGRLNTEAFF.

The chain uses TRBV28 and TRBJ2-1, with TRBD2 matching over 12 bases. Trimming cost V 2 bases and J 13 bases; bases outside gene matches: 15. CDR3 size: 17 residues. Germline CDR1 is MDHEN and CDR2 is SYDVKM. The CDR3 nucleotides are TGTGCCAGCAGTTTACCTCCCGCCTCTAGCGGGAGGGCCTTTCAGTTCTTC. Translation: CASSLPPASSGRAFQFF. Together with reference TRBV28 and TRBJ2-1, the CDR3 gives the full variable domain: DVKVTQSSRYLVKRTGEKVFLECVQDMDHENMFWYRQDPGLGLRLIYFSYDVKMKEKGDIPEGYSVSREKKERFSLILESASTNQTSMYLCASSLPPASSGRAFQFFGPGTRLTVL.

This CDR3 reads CASSQPLEGRREQYV. The CDR3, as DNA: TGTGCCAGCAGCCAACCTTTGGAGGGACGCCGGGAGCAGTACGTC. The gene calls are TRBV3-1 (or the pseudogene TRBV3-2) and TRBJ2-7; weak D call: TRBD2 (6 bases). Germline values: CDR1 LGHDT, CDR2 YNNKEL (reference sequence). The V end was cut by 2 bases, the J end by 7 bases, with 18 bases between. CDR3 size: 15 residues.

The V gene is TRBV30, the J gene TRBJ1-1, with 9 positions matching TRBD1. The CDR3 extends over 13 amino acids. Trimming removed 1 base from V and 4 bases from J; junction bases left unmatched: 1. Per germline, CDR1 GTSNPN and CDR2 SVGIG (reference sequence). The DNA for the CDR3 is TGTGCCTGGAGTGGGGACAGGGCCACTGAAGCTTTCTTT. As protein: CAWSGDRATEAFF.

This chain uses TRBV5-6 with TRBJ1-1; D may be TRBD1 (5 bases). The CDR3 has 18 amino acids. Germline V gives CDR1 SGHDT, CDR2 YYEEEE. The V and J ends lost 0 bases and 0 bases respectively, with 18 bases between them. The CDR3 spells CASSLVAGEGSLNTEAFF. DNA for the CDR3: TGTGCCAGCAGCTTGGTTGCGGGGGAGGGGTCGTTGAACACTGAAGCTTTCTTT.

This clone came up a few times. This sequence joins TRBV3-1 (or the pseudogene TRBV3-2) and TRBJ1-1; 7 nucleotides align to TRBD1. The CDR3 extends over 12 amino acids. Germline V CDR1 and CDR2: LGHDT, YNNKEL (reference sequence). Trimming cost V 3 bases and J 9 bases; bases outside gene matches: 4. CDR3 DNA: TGTGCCAGCAGCCACCGACAGGGAAAAGCTTTCTTT. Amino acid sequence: CASSHRQGKAFF.